The T cell receptor beta chain under discussion was sequenced for a study of T-cell memory formation after mild COVID-19. The CDR3 has 14 amino acids. Germline CDR1 reads DFQATT; CDR2 reads SNEGSKA (reference sequence). Trimming at V came to 5 bases and at J to 3 bases, leaving 10 bases not matched to a gene. With regard to this clonotype: Its antigen is still unknown.

TCRdb redid the calling of the 5' RACE reads with MiXCR, one entry per CDR3 protein. Of some 45,000 distinct CDR3 sequences listed, roughly 27% are singletons. Findings and limits, study-wide: From day 15 to 85, contracting clones were balanced between CD4 and CD8, whereas later expanders leaned toward CD4+.

This TCR derives from a young man who had mild COVID-19 (a few samples of this study predate the infection). Cell type and time point are not known. Sequences were obtained from PBMCs or a T cell subset sorted from them (not recorded which). The chain carries TRBV20-1 and TRBJ2-7; 7 nucleotides match TRBD1. For the CDR3, the DNA is TGCAGTGCTGAAACCCGGGACAGCCACTACGAGCAGTACTTC. It translates to CSAETRDSHYEQYF.